The rows below give T cell receptor beta chains drawn from one sample of a study of breast tumors, draining lymph nodes, adjacent tissues. TCRdb analysed the multiplex PCR reads with MiXCR anew, one entry per CDR3 protein. The repertoire holds 20,000 to 25,000 distinct CDR3 sequences, with roughly a quarter as singletons. What was sequenced was breast tumor tissue. These receptors all come from a female donor with breast cancer. Some clones in this sample may be carry-over from other donors' samples. CDR3s include the opening cysteine and the closing phenylalanine or tryptophan. Fields, in order: D gene, J gene, clone size, V gene, CDR3 protein, CDR3 DNA. D genes are given only for firm matches. Not all rows give a size; the values are once, few, many and, for expanded clones, a class.

.,TRBJ2-3,many,TRBV20-1,CSARAGYWDTQYF,TGCAGTGCTAGAGCGGGATACTGGGATACGCAGTATTTT
TRBD1,TRBJ2-1,many,TRBV12-3/TRBV12-4,CASSFGGDRVYNEQFF,TGTGCCAGCAGTTTTGGGGGGGACAGGGTCTACAATGAGCAGTTCTTC
TRBD1,TRBJ1-6,many,TRBV28,CASSWTGGPYNSPLHF,TGTGCCAGCAGCTGGACAGGGGGGCCCTATAATTCACCCCTCCACTTT
.,TRBJ1-4,many,TRBV28,CASRVAGTGNEKLFF,TGTGCCAGCAGGGTAGCCGGGACGGGTAATGAAAAACTGTTTTTT
.,TRBJ1-2,many,TRBV12-3/TRBV12-4,CASSLANYGYTF,TGTGCCAGCAGTTTAGCTAACTATGGCTACACCTTC
.,TRBJ1-3,many,TRBV5-1,CASSFQGSGNTIYF,TGCGCCAGCAGCTTTCAAGGCTCTGGAAACACCATATATTTT
.,TRBJ2-1,many,TRBV11-2,CASSLEERNEQFF,TGTGCCAGCAGCTTAGAGGAACGCAATGAGCAGTTCTTC
TRBD1,TRBJ1-5,.,TRBV6-2/TRBV6-3,CASSPAARQGSNQPQHF,TGTGCCAGCAGTCCGGCCGCTCGACAGGGGAGCAATCAGCCCCAGCATTTT
TRBD2,TRBJ2-7,many,TRBV7-2,CASSFRTSGYEQYF,TGTGCCAGCAGCTTCCGGACTAGCGGCTACGAGCAGTACTTC
TRBD2,TRBJ2-2,many,TRBV7-3,CASSPRTSGYTGELFF,TGTGCCAGCAGCCCCAGGACTAGCGGCTACACCGGGGAGCTGTTTTTT
.,TRBJ2-1,many,TRBV10-3,CAISESSYEQFF,TGTGCCATCAGTGAGTCTTCTTACGAGCAGTTCTTC
TRBD2,TRBJ2-7,.,TRBV29-1,CSVTRPGLAGDEQYF,TGCAGCGTTACCCGACCGGGACTAGCGGGAGACGAGCAGTACTTC
TRBD2,TRBJ2-1,many,TRBV6-4,CASSVIAGEGNEQFF,TGTGCCAGCAGTGTTATAGCGGGAGAAGGCAATGAGCAGTTCTTC
.,TRBJ2-3,many,TRBV29-1,CSAHRSTDTQYF,TGCAGCGCCCACCGATCCACAGATACGCAGTATTTT
TRBD1,TRBJ1-3,many,TRBV28,CASSGTGNLGNTIYF,TGTGCCAGCAGCGGGACAGGGAATTTAGGAAACACCATATATTTT
.,TRBJ2-1,many,TRBV15,CATSRDQRMENEQFF,TGTGCCACCAGCAGAGATCAACGGATGGAGAATGAGCAGTTCTTC
.,TRBJ2-3,many,TRBV27,CASSLVPGNTQYF,TGTGCCAGCAGTTTAGTCCCCGGCAATACGCAGTATTTT
.,TRBJ1-1,.,TRBV15,CATSREPCPGQAFF,TGTGCCACCAGCAGAGAACCTTGCCCCGGTCAAGCTTTCTTT
.,TRBJ2-3,many,TRBV19,CASKLRGDTQYF,TGTGCCAGTAAACTCAGGGGAGATACGCAGTATTTT
TRBD2,TRBJ2-2,many,TRBV7-9,CASSVTSMNTGELFF,TGTGCCAGCAGCGTGACTAGCATGAACACCGGGGAGCTGTTTTTT
TRBD1,TRBJ2-7,many,TRBV7-2,CASSKTGHEQYF,TGTGCCAGCAGCAAGACAGGGCACGAGCAGTACTTC
.,TRBJ2-4,many,TRBV9,CASSVDRVRAKNIQYF,TGTGCCAGCAGCGTAGACAGGGTAAGAGCCAAAAACATTCAGTACTTC
TRBD2,TRBJ2-7,many,TRBV4-1,CASSPVGLAGGTTYEQYF,TGCGCCAGCAGCCCTGTGGGACTAGCGGGAGGAACCACCTACGAGCAGTACTTC
.,TRBJ1-2,many,TRBV30,CAWSVGGTYGYTF,TGTGCCTGGAGTGTTGGGGGAACCTATGGCTACACCTTC
.,TRBJ2-5,many,TRBV5-6,CASSFIIQETQYF,TGTGCCAGCAGCTTTATAATCCAAGAGACCCAGTACTTC
.,TRBJ2-1,many,TRBV7-2,CASSLSLEQFF,TGTGCCAGCAGCCTATCCCTTGAGCAGTTCTTC
.,TRBJ2-2,.,TRBV20-1,CSARDLRVAGELFF,TGCAGTGCTAGAGATTTACGTGTGGCCGGGGAGCTGTTTTTT
TRBD1,TRBJ2-1,medium-sized,TRBV5-5,CASSLDRGNEQFF,TGTGCCAGCAGCTTGGACAGGGGGAATGAGCAGTTCTTC
.,TRBJ1-3,.,TRBV18,CATTPSTRGNTIYF,TGTGCCACCACACCTTCCACGCGTGGAAACACCATATATTTT
.,TRBJ2-2,.,TRBV9,CASSVWGGNAGELFF,TGTGCCAGCAGCGTATGGGGTGGAAACGCCGGGGAGCTGTTTTTT
TRBD2,TRBJ2-1,many,TRBV29-1,CSGGLVYNEQFF,TGCAGCGGTGGACTAGTTTACAATGAGCAGTTCTTC
TRBD2,TRBJ2-1,many,TRBV18,CASSPPTSRDEQFF,TGTGCCAGCTCACCCCCGACTAGCCGCGATGAGCAGTTCTTC
TRBD2,TRBJ2-7,many,TRBV6-6,CASSYTGGGGYEQYF,TGTGCCAGCAGTTACACGGGAGGGGGGGGGTACGAGCAGTACTTC
.,TRBJ2-2,many,TRBV20-1,CSARGMGGFGELFF,TGCAGTGCTAGAGGGATGGGGGGCTTCGGGGAGCTGTTTTTT